The clone carrying this T cell receptor beta chain has more than one count but fewer than ten. This sample is drawn from a study of blood T cell repertoires in COVID-19. For the study at large: From the United States, Italy and Spain came samples of acute and convalescent COVID-19. The analysed material was cDNA or gDNA that came from T cells, B-cell-depleted T cells, or PBMCs.

Original processing methods: Quantification of nucleated cells was approximated via reference gene primer amplification. Clones were read by immunoSEQ multiplex PCR, and TCRdb kept only the in-frame ones, dropping some. Clone size and the V and J calls come from that table; the DNA yielded D and trimming. This table has about 140,000 clones, 80% to 90% appearing once. The sample consisted of peripheral blood. This clonotype originated in a woman aged 45-60 years with acute or convalescent COVID-19.

The CDR3 sequence: CASSRTGDFGYTF. Here the CDR3 DNA reads TGTGCCAGCAGCAGGACAGGGGACTTTGGCTACACCTTC. V is TRBV6-4 and J is TRBJ1-2; 9 nucleotides agree with TRBD1. CDR3 length: 13 amino acids. Germline trimming cut 6 bases from V and 7 bases from J; bases unmatched to any gene: 6. The germline V gene has CDR1 MRHNA and CDR2 SNTAGT.